The next 8 T cell receptor beta chains were all read from a single sample in a study of shared clonotypes between healthy human individuals. Only CD45RO-negative cells positively selected for CCR7 counted as naive CD8 cells, so terminally differentiated effector memory CD45RA+ cells were excluded. Libraries were prepared by immunoSEQ multiplex PCR; TCRdb keeps only in-frame clonotypes and omits some of them. Of under 2,000,000 clones listed, just under 95% were seen once; the top ten hold more than 0.9%. The sample taken for sequencing was naive CD8+ T cells sorted from blood. These receptors were collected from a man aged 18 to 35 in good health.

V gene TRBV5-1 combines with J gene TRBJ2-3; 11 nucleotides align to TRBD1. This CDR3 comprises 15 residues. With V trimmed by 1 base and J by 3 bases, 1 base remained unmatched. CDR1 is SGHRS and CDR2 is YFSETQ in the germline V gene. The CDR3 bases are TGCGCCAGCAGCTTGAGGGACAGGGGGACAGATACGCAGTATTTT. Protein product: CASSLRDRGTDTQYF.

The genes are TRBV19 and TRBJ2-2, with 8 positions matching TRBD1. The CDR3 extends over 14 amino acids. Per germline, CDR1 LNHDA and CDR2 SQIVND (reference sequence). Unmatched junction bases numbered 8, after V lost 6 bases and J lost 8 bases. As DNA, the CDR3 is TGTGCCAGTAGCCTAACCCAGGGGGCGGGGGAGCTGTTTTTT. Translation gives CASSLTQGAGELFF.

Written as DNA, the CDR3 is TGCGCCAGCAGCCAAGCCTCAGGTAGAAACACCATATATTTT. It encodes CASSQASGRNTIYF. V usage is TRBV4-1 and J usage is TRBJ1-3, with no clear D. Trimming pared 1 base from V and 5 bases from J, leaving 9 bases between. Germline assignment: CDR1 MGHRA and CDR2 YSYEKL. The CDR3 length is 14 residues.

J is TRBJ2-7 and V is TRBV6-1, with D possibly TRBD2 on 5 matching bases. V was clipped by 4 bases and J by 2 bases, with 12 bases between them. Germline CDR1 and CDR2: MNHNS and SASEGT. The CDR3 contains 14 residues. The CDR3 sequence: CASSGWSGTYEQYF. The DNA for the CDR3 is TGTGCCAGCAGTGGTTGGTCCGGGACCTACGAGCAGTACTTC.

The chain is built from TRBV6-1 and TRBJ1-1; D not resolved. Trimming left V 4 bases short and J 4 bases short, with 4 bases between. This CDR3 is built from 11 residues. Germline V gene sequence: CDR1 MNHNS, CDR2 SASEGT. The CDR3 reads CASSVVTEAFF. The CDR3 DNA reads as TGTGCCAGCAGTGTGGTCACTGAAGCTTTCTTT.

This sequence joins TRBV28 and TRBJ1-6; D gene ambiguous. The CDR3 is made up of 14 amino acids. The V and J ends lost 5 bases and 9 bases respectively, with 14 bases between them. Germline V gives CDR1 MDHEN, CDR2 SYDVKM. The CDR3 sequence: CASSPSLFTSPLHF. The CDR3 DNA is TGTGCCAGCAGTCCTTCCCTGTTTACTTCACCCCTCCACTTT.

V gene TRBV15 combines with J gene TRBJ2-2; no definite D call. The CDR3 is 14 amino acids. Germline V lookup: CDR1 LNHNV, CDR2 YYDKDF (reference sequence). V lost 1 base and J 3 bases, leaving 6 bases between the germline ends. The CDR3: CATSRAGDTGELFF. The CDR3 bases are TGTGCCACCAGCAGAGCTGGAGACACCGGGGAGCTGTTTTTT.

On this clone itself: This sample includes further DNA sequences coding for the same CDR3. V usage is TRBV6-5 and J usage is TRBJ1-1; D is unclear. The CDR3 is 15 amino acids. Trimming removed 3 bases at V and 0 bases at J, with 11 bases between. Looked up from germline, CDR1 is MNHEY and CDR2 is SVGAGI. The CDR3 here is CASSYAPDMNTEAFF. DNA for the CDR3: TGTGCCAGCAGTTATGCCCCCGATATGAACACTGAAGCTTTCTTT.